The clone carrying this TCR beta chain has only a few counts. These data belong to a study of T cells of healthy individuals. V shed 5 bases and J shed 3 bases, with 14 bases lying between them. The CDR3 has 15 amino acids. Germline V gene sequence: CDR1 SGHTA, CDR2 FQGNSA. TCRdb re-called the 5' RACE reads with MiXCR, one entry per CDR3 protein. The table has 65,000 to 95,000 distinct CDR3 sequences, approximately 4.7% seen once. The sequence came from a female donor in good health. The V call is TRBV7-2, the J call TRBJ1-3; a possible D gene is TRBD1 (6 bases). The CDR3: CASSLLTGIGNTIYF. As DNA, the CDR3 is TGTGCCAGCAGCCTGCTAACAGGGATTGGAAACACCATATATTTT.